The entry below gives a single TCR beta chain sequence along with its context. Its antigen is unidentified. This specimen belongs to a study of T cell responses to AZD1222 COVID-19 vaccine. Findings of the study overall: Unmutated variant regions reportedly attract nearly half of all spike-specific TCRs.

The assay was immunoSEQ multiplex PCR, and TCRdb's table has in-frame clones only and misses some. The table includes 20,000 to 30,000 clones, just over 85% detected once. The CDR3 is made up of 16 amino acids. The V and J ends lost 4 bases and 3 bases, in that order; junction bases with no gene match: 11. J is TRBJ1-2 and V is TRBV23-1; 7 nucleotides align to TRBD1. TRBV23-1 qualifies as an ORF whose function is uncertain. The origin of this receptor is an adult who received the AZD1222 COVID-19 vaccine. Sequenced material: peripheral blood, taken 28 days after the second AZD1222 dose. In nucleotides, the CDR3 is TGCGCCAGCAGTCTCCAGACGACAGGGAGGGACTATGGCTACACCTTC. Its protein is CASSLQTTGRDYGYTF.